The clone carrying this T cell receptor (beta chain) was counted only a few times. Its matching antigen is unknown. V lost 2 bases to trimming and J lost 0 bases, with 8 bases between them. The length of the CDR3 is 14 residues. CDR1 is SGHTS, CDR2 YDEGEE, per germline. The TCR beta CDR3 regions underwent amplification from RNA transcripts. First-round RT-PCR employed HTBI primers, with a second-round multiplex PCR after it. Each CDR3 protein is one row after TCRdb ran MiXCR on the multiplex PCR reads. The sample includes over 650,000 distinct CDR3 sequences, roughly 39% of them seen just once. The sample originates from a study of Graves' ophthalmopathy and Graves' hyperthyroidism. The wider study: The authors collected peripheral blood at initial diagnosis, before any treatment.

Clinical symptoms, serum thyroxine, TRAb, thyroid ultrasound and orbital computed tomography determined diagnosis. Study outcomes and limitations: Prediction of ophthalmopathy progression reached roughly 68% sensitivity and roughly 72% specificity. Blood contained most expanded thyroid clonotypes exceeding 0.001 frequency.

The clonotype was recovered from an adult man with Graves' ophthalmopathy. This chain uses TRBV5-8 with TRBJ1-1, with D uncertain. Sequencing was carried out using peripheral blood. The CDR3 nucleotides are TGTGCCAGCAGCTTAGTAGAAATGAACACTGAAGCTTTCTTT. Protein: CASSLVEMNTEAFF.